The 21 T cell receptor beta chains given below trace back to one sample, sequenced in a study of shared clonotypes between healthy human individuals. Clones were sequenced by immunoSEQ multiplex PCR, and TCRdb holds only the in-frame ones, with some missing. The sample contains 550,000 to 700,000 clones, approximately 73% of which appear only once. Sequencing was performed on memory CD4+ T cells sorted from blood. Described subset: CD45RA-negative fraction. These receptors all come from a woman in her 30s in good health.

This clone was seen just once. V gene TRBV5-5 combines with J gene TRBJ1-1, with D uncertain. This CDR3 region has 15 residues. The germline V gene encodes CDR1 SGHKS and CDR2 YYEKEE (reference sequence). V was cut by 0 bases and J by 1 base, with 10 bases left in between. CDR3 amino acids: CASSLGAFTNTEAFF. The DNA for the CDR3 is TGTGCCAGCAGCTTGGGGGCTTTTACGAACACTGAAGCTTTCTTT.

The gene calls are TRBV7-3 and TRBJ2-7; no reliable D call. Germline-derived CDR1 and CDR2 are SGHTA and FQGTGA. V lost 6 bases and J lost 8, with 17 bases in between. The CDR3 length is 13 residues. The CDR3 protein is CASSVDLRTKQYF. DNA of the CDR3: TGTGCCAGCAGTGTGGACCTACGTACGAAGCAGTACTTC.

This chain joins TRBV7-8 and TRBJ1-4; D not resolved. Germline assignment: CDR1 SGHVS and CDR2 FQNEAQ. V was cut by 5 bases and J by 7 bases, with 5 bases left in between. There are 11 residues in the CDR3. Here the CDR3 reads CASSQTEKLFF. The DNA of the CDR3 is TGTGCCAGCAGCCAAACTGAAAAACTGTTTTTT.

This clone was found a few times. The gene calls are TRBV6-1 and TRBJ1-5; no definite D call. Trimming took off 1 base at V and 9 bases at J, with 10 bases between the two ends. The germline V gene has CDR1 MNHNS and CDR2 SASEGT. The CDR3 covers 13 residues. This chain's CDR3 is CASSEEGQWPQHF. In nucleotides, the CDR3 is TGTGCCAGCAGTGAAGAAGGGCAGTGGCCCCAGCATTTT.

To note about this clone: A much larger clone sits a single nucleotide away, making a read error possible. The same CDR3 can be traced to other DNA sequences in this sample. The genes are TRBV28 and TRBJ1-5; D gene uncertain. The CDR3 has 12 amino acids. Deletions cut 1 base from V and 5 bases from J, with 3 bases between. Germline loops: CDR1 MDHEN, CDR2 SYDVKM. CDR3 bases: TGTGCCAGCAGTTTATCGTATCAGCCCCAGCATTTT. It encodes CASSLSYQPQHF.

This clone has ten or more counts. The J gene is TRBJ2-6, the V gene TRBV6-6; D uncertain. V was trimmed by 6 bases and J by 1 base, leaving 10 bases between them. The CDR3 consists of 15 residues. CDR1 MNHNY and CDR2 SVGAGI come from the germline V gene (reference sequence). The CDR3 is CASSRPSSGANVLTF. The CDR3 DNA is TGTGCCAGCAGCCGCCCGTCTTCTGGGGCCAACGTCCTGACTTTC.

This CDR3 is CASSLRGGRTGKTYEQYF. CDR3 DNA sequence: TGTGCCAGCAGCTTACGGGGCGGGAGGACAGGCAAAACCTACGAGCAGTACTTC. This chain connects TRBV7-9 to TRBJ2-7; D possibly corresponds to TRBD2 (8 bases). Germline V gene data show CDR1 as SEHNR and CDR2 as FQNEAQ (reference sequence). Trimming removed 2 bases from V and 2 bases from J, with 22 bases in between. The CDR3 sequence is 18 residues long.

V gene TRBV5-1 combines with J gene TRBJ2-2; 7 bases agree with TRBD2. This CDR3 has 15 residues. The V gene end was trimmed by 5 bases and the J gene end by 5 bases; junction bases not matched to a gene: 9. Per the germline V gene, CDR1 is SGHRS and CDR2 is YFSETQ. DNA for the CDR3: TGCGCCAGCAGTCAGACTAGCAGTATTACCGGGGAGCTGTTTTTT. Its translation: CASSQTSSITGELFF.

This clone showed up just once. The chain recombines TRBV7-8 with TRBJ2-4; D remains ambiguous. V was clipped by 5 bases and J by 2 bases, with 1 base between them. The CDR3 consists of 11 residues. Germline CDR1 reads SGHVS; CDR2 reads FQNEAQ. CDR3 in DNA: TGTGCCAGCAGCCCCAAAAACATTCAGTACTTC. Translated, it gives CASSPKNIQYF. The variable domain in full, with the rest retrieved from reference TRBV7-8 and TRBJ2-4, is GAGVSQSPRYKVAKRGQDVALRCDPISGHVSLFWYQQALGQGPEFLTYFQNEAQLDKSGLPSDRFFAERPEGSVSTLKIQRTQQEDSAVYLCASSPKNIQYFGAGTRLSVL.

This clone showed up just a few times. The chain has TRBV27 and TRBJ1-4; tentatively, D is TRBD1 (5 bases). Germline assignment: CDR1 MNHEY and CDR2 SMNVEV (reference sequence). The germline V and J ends were trimmed by 7 bases and 4 bases, with 13 bases remaining between them. This CDR3 comprises 14 residues. Written as DNA, the CDR3 is TGTGCCAGCAAACCCTGGGGGGATAATGAAAAACTGTTTTTT. As protein: CASKPWGDNEKLFF.

This clone has a handful of counts. J is TRBJ1-5 and V is TRBV30; the D gene is possibly TRBD1 (6 bases). The CDR3 is made up of 14 amino acids. Between the trimmed V and J ends, which lost 1 base and 11 bases, there was a span of 18 bases. Per germline, CDR1 GTSNPN and CDR2 SVGIG (reference sequence). Written as DNA, the CDR3 is TGTGCCTGGAGTGACAGGGCGAGCTCGACTGCCCAGCATTTT. As protein: CAWSDRASSTAQHF.

This clone was recorded a few times. The chain uses TRBV6-6 and TRBJ1-2, with D possibly matching TRBD1 (5 bases). V lost 6 bases and J 0 bases, leaving 8 bases between the germline ends. There are 13 residues in the CDR3. Germline lookup yields CDR1 MNHNY and CDR2 SVGAGI (reference sequence). CDR3 loop: CASRGPSNYGYTF. The CDR3 region has the DNA TGTGCCAGCAGGGGACCCTCTAACTATGGCTACACCTTC.

V usage is TRBV25-1 and J usage is TRBJ2-1, with 7 bases that match TRBD1. The CDR3 is 16 residues long. Per germline, CDR1 MGHDK and CDR2 SYGVNS. Trimming cost V 2 bases and J 2 bases; bases outside gene matches: 6. CDR3 residues: CASSEPGQSPYNEQFF. The CDR3 DNA reads as TGTGCCAGCAGTGAACCGGGACAGAGCCCCTACAATGAGCAGTTCTTC.

The CDR3 loop reads CASIGASTNEKLFF. CDR3 nucleotide sequence: TGTGCCAGCATCGGAGCCTCAACTAATGAAAAACTGTTTTTT. The chain couples TRBV27 to TRBJ1-4; D is ambiguous. Looked up from germline, CDR1 is MNHEY and CDR2 is SMNVEV (reference sequence). V was cut by 7 bases and J by 0 bases, with 9 bases left in between. The CDR3 loop spans 14 amino acids. The variable domain in full, with the rest retrieved from reference TRBV27 and TRBJ1-4, is EAQVTQNPRYLITVTGKKLTVTCSQNMNHEYMSWYRQDPGLGLRQIYYSMNVEVTDKGDVPEGYKVSRKEKRNFPLILESPSPNQTSLYFCASIGASTNEKLFFGSGTQLSVL.

V usage is TRBV29-1 and J usage is TRBJ1-1, with a tentative D call TRBD1 (6 bases). The CDR3 totals 12 residues. Deletions cut 2 bases from V and 8 bases from J, with 12 bases between. Germline lookup yields CDR1 SQVTM and CDR2 ANQGSEA. The CDR3 protein is CSVESGGGEAFF. Written as DNA, the CDR3 is TGCAGCGTTGAATCGGGCGGGGGCGAAGCTTTCTTT.

J is TRBJ2-1 and V is TRBV7-6; 9 bases agree with TRBD2. Germline loops: CDR1 SGHVS, CDR2 FNYEAQ. Trimming cost V 5 bases and J 0 bases; bases outside gene matches: 11. CDR3 size: 18 residues. Here the CDR3 reads CASSRLAGTGFSYNEQFF. CDR3 DNA sequence: TGTGCCAGCAGCCGTCTAGCGGGGACGGGGTTCTCCTACAATGAGCAGTTCTTC.

The gene calls are TRBV5-1 and TRBJ2-2; D is unclear. This CDR3 comprises 14 residues. Germline V gene sequence: CDR1 SGHRS, CDR2 YFSETQ. Trimming removed 4 bases at V and 3 bases at J, with 10 bases between. The CDR3 reads CASSPDGHTGELFF. The CDR3 DNA sequence: TGCGCCAGCAGCCCGGACGGCCACACCGGGGAGCTGTTTTTT.

This sequence joins TRBV6-1 and TRBJ1-4; D is undetermined. CDR3 length equals 16 residues. The V end was cut by 2 bases, the J end by 0 bases, with 10 bases between. Germline V lookup: CDR1 MNHNS, CDR2 SASEGT. CDR3 amino acids: CASSEWEDPTNEKLFF. The CDR3, as DNA: TGTGCCAGCAGTGAATGGGAGGACCCAACTAATGAAAAACTGTTTTTT.

A single count supports this clone. The gene calls are TRBV5-1 and TRBJ2-7; 8 bases align to TRBD1. This CDR3 comprises 15 residues. The trim removed 7 bases at V and 7 bases at J, leaving 16 bases unmatched. Per the germline V gene, CDR1 is SGHRS and CDR2 is YFSETQ. The DNA for the CDR3 is TGCGCCAGCGCACCCCGGACATCCAGGGGGCGGGAGCAGTACTTC. Amino acid sequence: CASAPRTSRGREQYF.

The chain uses TRBV19 and TRBJ2-4; 7 bases fit TRBD1. The CDR3 is 12 residues long. V trimming: 5 bases; J trimming: 12 bases; junction bases outside the gene matches: 7. Germline values: CDR1 LNHDA, CDR2 SQIVND (reference sequence). The CDR3 nucleotides are TGTGCCAGTAGTGCCCGACAGGGCGATCAGTACTTC. Amino acid sequence: CASSARQGDQYF.

This rearrangement joins TRBV11-2 to TRBJ1-2; D call uncertain. Germline CDR1 and CDR2: SGHAT and FQNNGV. Trimming stripped 6 bases from V and 5 bases from J, with 31 bases between. The CDR3 is made up of 19 amino acids. This CDR3 is CASSPTPFGVWVGMYGYTF. The CDR3 bases are TGTGCCAGCAGTCCCACGCCTTTCGGGGTTTGGGTAGGAATGTATGGCTACACCTTC.